This T cell receptor beta chain emerged from a study of cytomegalovirus exposure and HLA in healthy donors. Study background: Of all 360 or so donors who were genotyped, 70% to 85% belonged to the Caucasian-associated ancestry cluster. General study findings and limits: A link between a missense DCLRE1C variant and TCR beta V- and J-gene trimming emerged from a later analysis. Previous analysis showed most TCR beta V segments were productive about 87% or about 30% of the time.

Turning to this clone: No antigen is known for it.

Primers included in the PCR were 60 Vbeta and 13 Jbeta primers. Original handling: Per a later analysis, the number of unique TCR beta chains was roughly 80 million, of which some 9.9 million were shared. Using immunoSEQ multiplex PCR, the repertoire was profiled, and TCRdb retains in-frame clones only, with some absent. V and J calls plus clone size are reproduced from that table; the DNA served to infer D and trimming. The top ten hold around 14% of the sample, which has approximately 120,000 clones, around 76% seen once. Trimming took 0 bases from V and 8 from J; bases not matched to a gene: 7. The CDR3 sequence is 14 residues long. The germline V gene encodes CDR1 GTSNPN and CDR2 SVGIG (reference sequence).

The chain has TRBV30 and TRBJ1-3; 7 bases agree with TRBD1. Specimen: PBMCs. This sequence originates from a woman aged 60-70 years in good health and CMV-seropositive. DNA of the CDR3: TGTGCCTGGAGTGTGACAGGGTTGTGGGACACCATATATTTT. Its protein product is CAWSVTGLWDTIYF. The full variable domain, completed using reference TRBV30 and TRBJ1-3, is SQTIHQWPATLVQPVGSPLSLECTVEGTSNPNLYWYRQAAGRGLQLLFYSVGIGQISSEVPQNLSASRPQDRQFILSSKKLLLSDSGFYLCAWSVTGLWDTIYFGEGSWLTVV.